This T cell receptor beta chain was profiled in a study of control samples from healthy donors and cancer patients. The protocol was immunoSEQ multiplex PCR, while the TCRdb copy is restricted to in-frame clones and leaves out a portion. The data hold over 110,000 clones, with roughly 92% observed a single time. The J segment lost 7 bases and the V segment lost 6 bases, leaving 4 bases of the junction unmatched. This CDR3 is built from 13 residues. Looked up from germline, CDR1 is MNHEY and CDR2 is SVGAGI. The gene calls are TRBV6-5 and TRBJ1-4; TRBD1 matches 8 bases. The receptor was derived from a man aged 30 to 39 in good health. Sequencing was carried out using blood. The CDR3 DNA follows: TGTGCCAGCAGAACCGACAGGGGTGAAAAACTGTTTTTT. Its translation: CASRTDRGEKLFF.